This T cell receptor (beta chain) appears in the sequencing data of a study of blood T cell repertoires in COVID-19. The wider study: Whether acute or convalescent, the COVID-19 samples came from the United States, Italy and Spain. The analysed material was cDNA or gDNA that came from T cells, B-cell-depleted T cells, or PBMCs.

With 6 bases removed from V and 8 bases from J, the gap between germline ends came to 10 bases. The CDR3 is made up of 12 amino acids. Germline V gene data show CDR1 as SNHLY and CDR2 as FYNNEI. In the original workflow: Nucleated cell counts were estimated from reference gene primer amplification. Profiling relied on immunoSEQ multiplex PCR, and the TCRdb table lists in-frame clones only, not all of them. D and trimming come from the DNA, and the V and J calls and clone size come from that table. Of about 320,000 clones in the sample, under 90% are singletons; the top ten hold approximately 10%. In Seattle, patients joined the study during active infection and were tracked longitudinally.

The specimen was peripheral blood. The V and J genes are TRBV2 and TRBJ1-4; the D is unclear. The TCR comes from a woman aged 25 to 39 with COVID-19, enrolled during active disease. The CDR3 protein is CASSPQAEKLFF. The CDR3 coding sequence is TGTGCCAGCAGCCCCCAGGCGGAAAAACTGTTTTTT.